These 29 T cell receptor beta chains share one sample of origin, sequenced in a study of T-cell memory formation after mild COVID-19. From the 5' RACE reads, TCRdb called clonotypes with MiXCR, one entry per CDR3 protein. The sample includes about 560,000 distinct CDR3 sequences, roughly 17% of them seen just once. Input material: PBMCs or a T cell subset sorted from them (not recorded which). Every receptor here comes from an adult woman who had mild COVID-19 (a few samples of this study predate the infection). Cell type and time point are not known.

The chain combines TRBV6-2 or TRBV6-3 with TRBJ2-7; D is possibly TRBD1 (6 bases). Germline CDR1 is MNHEY and CDR2 is SVGEGT. This CDR3 contains 15 residues. V was shortened by 8 bases and J by 2 bases, with 19 bases between the two germline ends. The CDR3 loop is CASEIRDTLPYEQYF. CDR3 sequence (DNA): TGTGCCAGCGAAATAAGGGACACGCTCCCCTACGAGCAGTACTTC.

The chain recombines TRBV29-1 with TRBJ1-1, with 10 positions matching TRBD1. The CDR3 runs to 11 residues. Germline CDR1 SQVTM, CDR2 ANQGSEA. J lost 6 bases, V lost 7 bases, and 2 bases had no gene match. The CDR3 nucleotides read TGCAGCGCGGACAGGGGGGCTGAAGCTTTCTTT. Translating it yields CSADRGAEAFF.

J is TRBJ2-3 and V is TRBV29-1; TRBD2 matches at 12 bases. This CDR3 has 17 amino acids. V lost 3 bases and J lost 2; bases outside the gene matches: 9. Germline V CDR1 and CDR2: SQVTM, ANQGSEA. The CDR3 protein is CSVDPLRLAGDTDTQYF. For the CDR3, the DNA is TGCAGCGTTGACCCCTTGCGACTAGCGGGAGACACAGATACGCAGTATTTT.

This sequence joins TRBV4-1 and TRBJ1-2; 11 bases are a match to TRBD1. The CDR3 is 17 residues long. Germline V gene sequence: CDR1 MGHRA, CDR2 YSYEKL. V shed 0 bases, J shed 4 bases, and the junction held 7 bases outside the gene matches. The CDR3 region has the DNA TGCGCCAGCAGCCAAGAACCGGGGACAGGGGGATCCTATGGCTACACCTTC. Residues: CASSQEPGTGGSYGYTF.

This clonotype was seen a few times. The CDR3 DNA sequence: TGCGCCAGCAGCCAAGACGGGACAGGGGGCACTGAAGCTTTCTTT. As protein: CASSQDGTGGTEAFF. The chain combines TRBV4-1 with TRBJ1-1, with 11 positions matching TRBD1. Germline values: CDR1 MGHRA, CDR2 YSYEKL. Losses at the gene ends were 0 bases for V and 4 bases for J; bases not matched to a gene: 1. This CDR3 is built from 15 residues.

This clonotype was detected only a few times. This chain uses TRBV6-5 with TRBJ2-1; possible D gene TRBD1, 6 bases. This CDR3 is built from 12 residues. Germline CDR1 and CDR2: MNHEY and SVGAGI. V was clipped by 8 bases and J by 6 bases, with 11 bases between them. The CDR3: CASYRVFNEQFF. The CDR3 DNA reads as TGTGCCAGCTACAGGGTCTTCAATGAGCAGTTCTTC.

The rearrangement links TRBV25-1 to TRBJ2-4, with a possible D match to TRBD2 (6 bases). This CDR3 comprises 16 residues. CDR1 is MGHDK and CDR2 is SYGVNS in the germline V gene. V lost 5 bases and J 3 bases, leaving 17 bases between the germline ends. Here the CDR3 DNA reads TGTGCCAGCAGTCGCGGGACGGGGGAGGTCAAAAACATTCAGTACTTC. Protein: CASSRGTGEVKNIQYF.

This chain joins TRBV6-5 and TRBJ2-5; 10 bases align to TRBD1. CDR3 size: 14 residues. Trimming cost V 5 bases and J 3 bases; bases outside gene matches: 3. Germline CDR1 reads MNHEY; CDR2 reads SVGAGI. The CDR3 loop is CASSDRGQEETQYF. CDR3 DNA: TGTGCCAGCAGTGACAGGGGGCAGGAAGAGACCCAGTACTTC.

The chain combines TRBV7-2 with TRBJ2-1, with unresolved D. The CDR3 totals 11 residues. CDR1 is SGHTA and CDR2 is FQGNSA in the germline V gene. V lost 7 bases to trimming and J lost 3 bases, with 4 bases between them. The CDR3 coding sequence is TGTGCCAGCACAAACTACAATGAGCAGTTCTTC. Protein: CASTNYNEQFF.

This chain joins TRBV6-2 or TRBV6-3 and TRBJ1-1; 9 nucleotides line up with TRBD1. The CDR3 contains 14 residues. CDR1 and CDR2 from the germline V gene are MNHEY and SVGEGT. Germline trimming cut 6 bases from V and 7 bases from J; bases unmatched to any gene: 9. The DNA for the CDR3 is TGTGCCAGCAGCGGATACAGGGGGCTGGGTGAAGCTTTCTTT. Its translation is CASSGYRGLGEAFF.

The chain employs TRBV28 and TRBJ1-1, with D possibly matching TRBD1 (6 bases). Germline V lookup: CDR1 MDHEN, CDR2 SYDVKM. The CDR3 totals 12 residues. CDR3 DNA: TGTGCGACCGGGGGGCTGGGGACTGAAGCTTTCTTT. It yields the protein CATGGLGTEAFF. The variable domain in full, with the rest retrieved from reference TRBV28 and TRBJ1-1, is DVKVTQSSRYLVKRTGEKVFLECVQDMDHENMFWYRQDPGLGLRLIYFSYDVKMKEKGDIPEGYSVSREKKERFSLILESASTNQTSMYLCATGGLGTEAFFGQGTRLTVV.

CDR3 loop: CASSRRTGTSSYNEQFF. For the CDR3, the DNA is TGTGCCAGCAGCCGCAGAACCGGGACATCCTCCTACAATGAGCAGTTCTTC. The chain combines TRBV7-2 with TRBJ2-1; D might be TRBD1 (6 bases). V lost 5 bases and J lost 0, with 17 bases in between. This CDR3 is 17 amino acids long. Looked up from germline, CDR1 is SGHTA and CDR2 is FQGNSA.

The V call is TRBV30, the J call TRBJ1-2, with a tentative D call TRBD1 (5 bases). The CDR3 consists of 13 residues. Between the trimmed V and J ends, which lost 0 bases and 3 bases, there was a span of 8 bases. The germline gives CDR1 GTSNPN, CDR2 SVGIG (reference sequence). The CDR3 DNA is TGTGCCTGGAGTGTAAGGGGAGACTATGGCTACACCTTC. It is translated as CAWSVRGDYGYTF.

This clonotype was detected only a few times. This chain links TRBV5-1 with TRBJ2-4; tentative D call: TRBD1 (5 bases). V dropped 0 bases and J dropped 0 bases, with 13 bases sitting between them. Per the germline V gene, CDR1 is SGHRS and CDR2 is YFSETQ. The CDR3 consists of 17 residues. The CDR3, as DNA: TGCGCCAGCAGCTTGGCGGACACCTCTTTAGCCAAAAACATTCAGTACTTC. This translates into CASSLADTSLAKNIQYF.

Only a few counts were recorded for this clonotype. V usage is TRBV29-1 and J usage is TRBJ1-1; D might be TRBD1 (6 bases). Per germline, CDR1 SQVTM and CDR2 ANQGSEA. Trimming removed 0 bases from V and 8 bases from J, with 10 bases in between. The CDR3 is made up of 12 amino acids. In nucleotides, the CDR3 is TGCAGCGTTGAAGAAAGCGGACAGGAAGCTTTCTTT. It encodes CSVEESGQEAFF.

Ten or more counts support this clonotype. This chain's CDR3 is CASSAWDREETQYF. As DNA, the CDR3 is TGTGCCAGCAGTGCTTGGGACAGGGAAGAGACCCAGTACTTC. The chain has TRBV28 and TRBJ2-5, with 9 bases aligning to TRBD1. The CDR3 loop spans 14 amino acids. After removal of 5 bases from V and 3 bases from J, the junction contained 4 bases not matched to a gene. CDR1 and CDR2 (germline): MDHEN, SYDVKM.

Here the CDR3 reads CASSQVRWGSNEQFF. CDR3 nucleotide sequence: TGTGCCAGCAGCCAAGTCCGTTGGGGGTCTAATGAGCAGTTCTTC. The V call is TRBV14, the J call TRBJ2-1; D assignment may be TRBD1 or TRBD2 (5 bases each). The V and J ends lost 1 base and 7 bases respectively, with 14 bases between them. CDR1 SGHDN and CDR2 FVKESK come from the germline V gene. The CDR3 sequence is 15 residues long.

This clonotype was found a few times. The chain joins TRBV7-3 to TRBJ1-1; a weak D match, TRBD1 (6 bases). Trimming took 5 bases from V and 5 from J, leaving 12 bases between them. Germline CDR1 is SGHTA and CDR2 is FQGTGA. The CDR3 consists of 13 residues. The chain's CDR3 is CASSHAGVTEAFF. Written as DNA, the CDR3 is TGTGCCAGCAGCCATGCAGGGGTTACTGAAGCTTTCTTT.

Ten or more counts support this clonotype. For the CDR3, the DNA is TGTGCCAGCAGCCAAGGGAATTCACCCCTCCACTTT. Amino acid sequence: CASSQGNSPLHF. V is TRBV3-1 and J is TRBJ1-6, with no clear D. Trimming stripped 1 base from V and 7 bases from J, with 2 bases between. Per the germline V gene, CDR1 is LGHDT and CDR2 is YNNKEL (reference sequence). CDR3 length: 12 residues.

A few counts support this clonotype. This sequence joins TRBV2 and TRBJ1-5, with D unclear. From germline, CDR1 is SNHLY and CDR2 FYNNEI. This CDR3 is built from 13 residues. Trimming shortened V by 3 bases and J by 4 bases, and 7 bases separated the two germline ends. CDR3 nucleotides: TGTGCCAGCAGTGACGGCGATAATCAGCCCCAGCATTTT. Amino acids: CASSDGDNQPQHF. The full variable domain, completed using reference TRBV2 and TRBJ1-5, is EPEVTQTPSHQVTQMGQEVILRCVPISNHLYFYWYRQILGQKVEFLVSFYNNEISEKSEIFDDQFSVERPDGSNFTLKIRSTKLEDSAMYFCASSDGDNQPQHFGDGTRLSIL.

A few counts support this clonotype. J is TRBJ2-7 and V is TRBV20-1; D ambiguous. The germline V gene encodes CDR1 DFQATT and CDR2 SNEGSKA (reference sequence). This CDR3 is built from 14 residues. The V end lost 6 bases, the J end lost 0 bases, and 15 bases lay between the germline ends. The CDR3: CSASVRQASYEQYF. Here the CDR3 DNA reads TGCAGTGCCTCAGTACGTCAGGCCTCCTACGAGCAGTACTTC.

The genes are TRBV29-1 and TRBJ1-3; D is undetermined. Germline CDR1 is SQVTM and CDR2 is ANQGSEA. V lost 7 bases to trimming and J lost 3 bases, with 13 bases between them. The CDR3 totals 13 residues. CDR3: CSALIGNGNTIYF. As DNA, the CDR3 is TGCAGCGCCCTGATCGGTAATGGAAACACCATATATTTT.

This clonotype has a handful of counts. J is TRBJ2-3 and V is TRBV18, with 8 bases lining up with TRBD1. Germline lookup yields CDR1 KGHSH and CDR2 LQKENI. Trimming took 6 bases from V and 3 from J; bases not matched to a gene: 8. The length of the CDR3 is 15 residues. CDR3 in amino acids: CASSLQGAQTDTQYF. The CDR3 nucleotides read TGTGCCAGCTCTCTTCAGGGGGCGCAAACAGATACGCAGTATTTT.

In this sample, this clonotype turned up a few times. The V gene is TRBV7-2, the J gene TRBJ2-7; D is perhaps TRBD1 or TRBD2 (5 bases each). V was cut by 6 bases and J by 3 bases, with 18 bases left in between. There are 15 residues in the CDR3. CDR1 SGHTA and CDR2 FQGNSA come from the germline V gene. CDR3 DNA sequence: TGTGCCAGCAGTAAGGGGACCGACTCTTTCTACGAGCAGTACTTC. Its translation is CASSKGTDSFYEQYF. Complete variable domain (other parts from reference TRBV7-2 and TRBJ2-7): GAGVSQSPSNKVTEKGKDVELRCDPISGHTALYWYRQSLGQGLEFLIYFQGNSAPDKSGLPSDRFSAERTGGSVSTLTIQRTQQEDSAVYLCASSKGTDSFYEQYFGPGTRLTVT.

This clonotype was found many times. This sequence joins TRBV12-3 or TRBV12-4 and TRBJ2-3; no definite D call. V dropped 6 bases and J dropped 6 bases, with 16 bases sitting between them. The CDR3 runs 14 residues. The CDR3 bases are TGTGCCAGCAGCCCCGACCCTCAGCCGGATACGCAGTATTTT. Translation gives CASSPDPQPDTQYF.

V gene TRBV14 combines with J gene TRBJ1-2, with TRBD1 as a possible D gene (5 bases). Germline V CDR1 and CDR2: SGHDN, FVKESK. The CDR3 extends over 14 amino acids. Between the trimmed V and J ends, which lost 1 base and 5 bases, there was a span of 11 bases. Written as DNA, the CDR3 is TGTGCCAGCAGCCAAGTGTCAGGGAGGTATGGCTACACCTTC. Translating gives CASSQVSGRYGYTF.

This clonotype was counted a few times. J is TRBJ2-1 and V is TRBV24-1; the D is unclear. Deletions cut 5 bases from V and 3 bases from J, with 7 bases between. The CDR3 length is 13 residues. The germline V gene encodes CDR1 KGHDR and CDR2 SFDVKD. This CDR3 is CATSVRGYNEQFF. In nucleotides, the CDR3 is TGTGCCACCAGTGTAAGAGGCTACAATGAGCAGTTCTTC.

The chain combines TRBV11-2 with TRBJ2-7, with D unresolved. The CDR3 contains 14 residues. The ends were cut back, 4 bases at V and 7 bases at J, with 17 bases in the middle. The germline CDR1 and CDR2 sequences are SGHAT and FQNNGV. The CDR3, as DNA: TGTGCCAGCAGCTCCCTTATGGGCGCTGGTGAGCAGTACTTC. Translating gives CASSSLMGAGEQYF.

This clonotype has just a few counts. Written as DNA, the CDR3 is TGCAGTGCTCCTCCCCGGGCGGGAGCATCCAATGAGCAGTTCTTC. Translation gives CSAPPRAGASNEQFF. This chain uses TRBV20-1 with TRBJ2-1; TRBD2 aligns across 7 bases. This CDR3 has 15 amino acids. Germline V gives CDR1 DFQATT, CDR2 SNEGSKA (reference sequence). V gave up 5 bases and J gave up 6 bases; unmatched junction bases: 13.